The 30 T cell receptor beta chains below were found in one sample sequenced in a study of blood T cells in healthy people across ages. Combining a sample-barcoded 5' primer with a J-beta primer mix, a second PCR ran for roughly 6 to 12 cycles. TCRdb passed the 5' RACE reads through MiXCR, listing each CDR3 protein once. The sample includes over 1.5 million distinct CDR3 sequences, approximately 50% of them seen just once. Sequenced: blood. These receptors came from a woman aged 40-49 years in good health.

Here the CDR3 DNA reads TGCAGTGCTAGGGTGGGACTAGCGACCTACGAGCAGTACTTC. Translated, it gives CSARVGLATYEQYF. V usage is TRBV20-1 and J usage is TRBJ2-7; 10 nucleotides agree with TRBD2. V lost 3 bases to trimming and J lost 2 bases; unmatched junction nucleotides: 4. The V gene's germline CDR1 is DFQATT and CDR2 SNEGSKA (reference sequence). The CDR3 totals 14 residues.

The table lists this clonotype with a few counts. J is TRBJ2-5 and V is TRBV6-6; D may be TRBD2 (5 bases). Per germline, CDR1 MNHNY and CDR2 SVGAGI (reference sequence). The CDR3 runs 11 residues. Trimming took 5 bases from V and 5 from J, leaving 6 bases between them. CDR3 residues: CASSDYETQYF. CDR3 DNA sequence: TGTGCCAGCAGTGACTACGAGACCCAGTACTTC.

This clonotype was counted between two and nine times. V usage is TRBV7-2 and J usage is TRBJ1-2; TRBD1 is a possible D gene (5 bases). Germline CDR1 SGHTA, CDR2 FQGNSA. The V gene lost 5 bases and the J gene lost 0 bases, with 19 bases spanning the gap. The CDR3 runs to 17 residues. The CDR3 here is CASSRPRTGTANYGYTF. The CDR3 DNA reads as TGTGCCAGCAGCCGACCGCGAACCGGGACGGCTAACTATGGCTACACCTTC. Complete variable domain (other parts from reference TRBV7-2 and TRBJ1-2): GAGVSQSPSNKVTEKGKDVELRCDPISGHTALYWYRQSLGQGLEFLIYFQGNSAPDKSGLPSDRFSAERTGGSVSTLTIQRTQQEDSAVYLCASSRPRTGTANYGYTFGSGTRLTVV.

The J gene is TRBJ1-2, the V gene TRBV7-9; perhaps TRBD1 as D (6 bases). V dropped 5 bases and J dropped 4 bases, with 17 bases sitting between them. From germline, CDR1 is SEHNR and CDR2 FQNEAQ (reference sequence). The CDR3 is made up of 15 amino acids. CDR3 nucleotide sequence: TGTGCCAGCAGCCTGGGCGGGGGCTCCGGCTATGGCTACACCTTC. Translating it yields CASSLGGGSGYGYTF. Full variable domain (remainder filled in from reference TRBV7-9 and TRBJ1-2): DTGVSQNPRHKITKRGQNVTFRCDPISEHNRLYWYRQTLGQGPEFLTYFQNEAQLEKSRLLSDRFSAERPKGSFSTLEIQRTEQGDSAMYLCASSLGGGSGYGYTFGSGTRLTVV.

The V gene is TRBV6-1, the J gene TRBJ2-5; 11 nucleotides match TRBD1. The ends lost 5 bases at V and 4 bases at J; junction bases unmatched: 6. The CDR3 length is 15 residues. In germline, CDR1 is MNHNS, CDR2 SASEGT. In nucleotides, the CDR3 is TGTGCCAGCAGTCGGACAGGGGGCGGGGGAGAGACCCAGTACTTC. Translated: CASSRTGGGGETQYF.

The rearrangement links TRBV28 to TRBJ2-6; 7 bases line up with TRBD1. After removal of 5 bases from V and 0 bases from J, the junction contained 7 bases not matched to a gene. Germline V gene sequence: CDR1 MDHEN, CDR2 SYDVKM. The CDR3 consists of 17 residues. The CDR3: CASSLPDRSSGANVLTF. As DNA, the CDR3 is TGTGCCAGCAGTCTCCCGGACAGGAGCTCTGGGGCCAACGTCCTGACTTTC. The full variable domain, rest sourced from reference TRBV28 and TRBJ2-6, is DVKVTQSSRYLVKRTGEKVFLECVQDMDHENMFWYRQDPGLGLRLIYFSYDVKMKEKGDIPEGYSVSREKKERFSLILESASTNQTSMYLCASSLPDRSSGANVLTFGAGSRLTVL.

The chain recombines TRBV7-8 with TRBJ2-5; D might be TRBD2 (6 bases). V lost 4 bases and J 1 base, leaving 16 bases between the germline ends. CDR3 length: 16 residues. CDR1 SGHVS and CDR2 FQNEAQ come from the germline V gene. CDR3 sequence: CASSSPGGAFQETQYF. In DNA, the CDR3 is TGTGCCAGCAGCTCCCCGGGCGGGGCCTTCCAAGAGACCCAGTACTTC.

The chain joins TRBV9 to TRBJ2-7; a weak D match, TRBD1 (6 bases). Looked up from germline, CDR1 is SGDLS and CDR2 is YYNGEE. Between the trimmed V and J ends, which lost 0 bases and 7 bases, there was a span of 17 bases. The CDR3 length is 15 residues. CDR3 bases: TGTGCCAGCAGCGTAGCTACAGGGCCATCCAGTGAGCAGTACTTC. This sequence encodes CASSVATGPSSEQYF.

V gene TRBV20-1 combines with J gene TRBJ1-2; 7 bases are shared with TRBD1. Germline V CDR1 and CDR2: DFQATT, SNEGSKA (reference sequence). The V and J ends lost 5 bases and 3 bases, in that order; junction bases with no gene match: 6. The CDR3 consists of 13 residues. The CDR3 loop is CSAPNDRDYGYTF. For the CDR3, the DNA is TGCAGTGCTCCTAACGACAGGGACTATGGCTACACCTTC.

The chain is built from TRBV27 and TRBJ2-3; possible D gene TRBD2, 5 bases. This CDR3 is built from 15 residues. Germline CDR1 reads MNHEY; CDR2 reads SMNVEV (reference sequence). Trimming pared 3 bases from V and 0 bases from J, leaving 10 bases between. The CDR3 sequence: CASSFPGVSTDTQYF. The CDR3 DNA follows: TGTGCCAGCAGTTTCCCCGGGGTTAGCACAGATACGCAGTATTTT.

The V gene is TRBV28, the J gene TRBJ2-1, with 14 bases matching TRBD2. The V gene's germline CDR1 is MDHEN and CDR2 SYDVKM. V shed 6 bases and J 8 bases; nucleotides not matched to a gene: 6. There are 15 residues in the CDR3. CDR3 in DNA: TGTGCCAGCAGGAAGACTAGCGGGGGGGCCTATGAGCAGTTCTTC. This codes for CASRKTSGGAYEQFF.

The chain couples TRBV6-1 to TRBJ2-7, with TRBD2 as a possible D gene (5 bases). From germline, CDR1 is MNHNS and CDR2 SASEGT. The ends were cut back, 6 bases at V and 2 bases at J, with 23 bases in the middle. CDR3 length equals 17 residues. This CDR3 reads CASSPLGVTEAPYEQYF. The DNA for the CDR3 is TGTGCCAGCAGCCCCCTTGGAGTTACGGAGGCCCCCTACGAGCAGTACTTC.

A remark on this clonotype: A much bigger clone sits one base away, suggesting this may be a read error. The chain employs TRBV29-1 and TRBJ2-5; D is possibly TRBD2 (7 bases). TRBJ2-7 explains the end of the DNA better; the J call may be wrong. Looked up from germline, CDR1 is SQVTM and CDR2 is ANQGSEA. CDR3 length equals 14 residues. CDR3 protein: CSVDGGACPNEQYF. As DNA, the CDR3 is TGCAGCGTTGATGGGGGGGCATGTCCCAACGAGCAGTACTTC.

The rearrangement joins TRBV5-1 to TRBJ2-7; 7 bases match TRBD1. The end of the DNA aligns better with TRBJ2-5, so the J call may be wrong. The CDR3 extends over 14 amino acids. Germline V gene lookup returns CDR1 SGHRS and CDR2 YFSETQ. The CDR3 is CASSRQGDVETQYF. In nucleotides, the CDR3 is TGCGCCAGCAGCCGACAGGGTGACGTGGAGACCCAGTACTTC.

V usage is TRBV7-9 and J usage is TRBJ2-1, with 9 bases fitting TRBD1. Germline loops: CDR1 SEHNR, CDR2 FQNEAQ (reference sequence). With V trimmed by 8 bases and J by 4 bases, 6 bases remained unmatched. The CDR3 sequence is 14 residues long. CDR3 coding DNA: TGTGCCAGCGCCCGGGACAGGGTTTACAATGAGCAGTTCTTC. Amino acid sequence: CASARDRVYNEQFF.

V is TRBV7-2 and J is TRBJ2-7; TRBD2 matches at 9 bases. CDR1 SGHTA and CDR2 FQGNSA come from the germline V gene. V trimming: 3 bases; J trimming: 6 bases; junction bases outside the gene matches: 6. This CDR3 has 14 amino acids. The DNA for the CDR3 is TGTGCCAGCAGCTTGGTGCGGGGGGGCTCCGAGCAGTACTTC. Protein product: CASSLVRGGSEQYF. Complete variable domain (other parts from reference TRBV7-2 and TRBJ2-7): GAGVSQSPSNKVTEKGKDVELRCDPISGHTALYWYRQSLGQGLEFLIYFQGNSAPDKSGLPSDRFSAERTGGSVSTLTIQRTQQEDSAVYLCASSLVRGGSEQYFGPGTRLTVT.

This clonotype was counted at least ten times. V is TRBV7-2 and J is TRBJ2-3, with D perhaps given as TRBD1 or TRBD2 (6 bases each). Germline CDR1 SGHTA, CDR2 FQGNSA. This CDR3 has 15 residues. Trimming cost V 6 bases and J 6 bases, with 19 bases left between them. CDR3 amino acids: CASRLPGGPLDTQYF. As DNA, the CDR3 is TGTGCCAGCAGACTCCCCGGGGGCCCCCTTGATACGCAGTATTTT.

Concerning this clonotype: One end of the junction fails to match germline, which may point to a read error. This rearrangement joins TRBV11-3 to TRBJ2-7; the match to TRBD1 covers 8 bases. CDR1 and CDR2 from the germline V gene are SGHNT and YENEEA. This CDR3 is 14 amino acids long. The CDR3 spells CAGSLMDRDYEQYF. DNA for the CDR3: TGTGCCGGCAGCTTAATGGACAGGGACTACGAGCAGTACTTC.

This chain links TRBV19 with TRBJ2-7; 7 nucleotides line up with TRBD1. Germline assignment: CDR1 LNHDA and CDR2 SQIVND (reference sequence). With 5 bases clipped from V and 4 bases from J, the junction kept 8 bases outside the gene matches. This CDR3 contains 14 residues. The CDR3 loop is CASSAGGRGYEQYF. In nucleotides, the CDR3 is TGTGCCAGTAGTGCAGGGGGACGAGGGTACGAGCAGTACTTC.

This clonotype turned up a few times. V usage is TRBV7-2 and J usage is TRBJ1-1, with D perhaps TRBD1 (5 bases). Looked up from germline, CDR1 is SGHTA and CDR2 is FQGNSA. This CDR3 comprises 17 residues. V was shortened by 5 bases and J by 0 bases, with 19 bases between the two germline ends. CDR3 in DNA: TGTGCCAGCAGCCTAAACCGGATGGGGCTTATGAACACTGAAGCTTTCTTT. This encodes CASSLNRMGLMNTEAFF.

This clonotype was seen more than once but under ten times. The chain recombines TRBV5-1 with TRBJ2-1; no firm D call. V was cut by 4 bases and J by 8 bases, with 10 bases left in between. Germline V gene data show CDR1 as SGHRS and CDR2 as YFSETQ. This CDR3 has 12 residues. The CDR3 loop reads CASSLDVYEQFF. The CDR3 DNA reads as TGCGCCAGCAGCCTGGACGTTTATGAGCAGTTCTTC.

This chain uses TRBV27 with TRBJ2-7, with D perhaps TRBD1 or TRBD2 (6 bases each). The CDR3 length is 13 residues. Trimming left V 5 bases short and J 3 bases short, with 11 bases between. Germline V gives CDR1 MNHEY, CDR2 SMNVEV (reference sequence). The DNA for the CDR3 is TGTGCCAGCAGTGCCGGGGGCTTCTACGAGCAGTACTTC. This sequence encodes CASSAGGFYEQYF.

The V call is TRBV6-5, the J call TRBJ2-7, with 10 bases matching TRBD2. This CDR3 has 16 amino acids. CDR1 and CDR2 (germline): MNHEY, SVGAGI. V trimming: 2 bases; J trimming: 2 bases; junction bases outside the gene matches: 6. CDR3 loop: CASSYAVAGGAYEQYF. The CDR3 DNA reads TGTGCCAGCAGTTACGCGGTAGCGGGGGGCGCCTACGAGCAGTACTTC.

This rearrangement joins TRBV5-5 to TRBJ1-6, with TRBD1 as a possible D gene (5 bases). V lost 0 bases to trimming and J lost 7 bases, with 11 bases between them. In germline, CDR1 is SGHKS, CDR2 YYEKEE (reference sequence). The CDR3 totals 15 residues. The CDR3 nucleotides read TGTGCCAGCAGCTTGGTGGGGACCGAGAATTCACCCCTCCACTTT. Translated: CASSLVGTENSPLHF.

The V gene is TRBV27, the J gene TRBJ2-3; the D is unclear. The V gene lost 5 bases and the J gene lost 0 bases, with 12 bases spanning the gap. Germline CDR1 reads MNHEY; CDR2 reads SMNVEV (reference sequence). The CDR3 has 15 residues. Written as DNA, the CDR3 is TGTGCCAGCAGTCCCTGGCCGGATAGCACAGATACGCAGTATTTT. Translating it yields CASSPWPDSTDTQYF.

This clonotype occurred a few times. The rearrangement uses TRBV29-1 and TRBJ2-1; the D is unclear. Deletions cut 2 bases from V and 5 bases from J, with 4 bases between. Germline CDR1 reads SQVTM; CDR2 reads ANQGSEA. The CDR3 loop spans 11 amino acids. For the CDR3, the DNA is TGCAGCGTTGAACTCCACAATGAGCAGTTCTTC. This translates into CSVELHNEQFF.

This chain joins TRBV12-3 or TRBV12-4 and TRBJ1-1; D gene uncertain. The V end was cut by 2 bases, the J end by 5 bases, with 0 bases between. The CDR3 has 10 residues. The DNA for the CDR3 is TGTGCCAGCAGTTTAACTGAAGCTTTCTTT. This sequence encodes CASSLTEAFF.

V usage is TRBV20-1 and J usage is TRBJ2-7, with no clear D. The germline CDR1 and CDR2 sequences are DFQATT and SNEGSKA (reference sequence). The V and J ends lost 1 base and 0 bases respectively, with 10 bases between them. This CDR3 region has 14 residues. The CDR3, as DNA: TGCAGTGCTAGAGTGTCGATCCCCTCCTACGAGCAGTACTTC. It codes for CSARVSIPSYEQYF.

This chain uses TRBV20-1 with TRBJ2-1, with D possibly being TRBD1 (6 bases). V gave up 2 bases and J gave up 9 bases, with 11 bases separating them. The CDR3 has 12 residues. From germline, CDR1 is DFQATT and CDR2 SNEGSKA (reference sequence). This CDR3 reads CSARRTGIEQFF. In nucleotides, the CDR3 is TGCAGTGCTAGACGAACAGGGATTGAGCAGTTCTTC.

The chain has TRBV27 and TRBJ1-2; 9 bases line up with TRBD1. With V trimmed by 5 bases and J by 0 bases, 7 bases remained unmatched. The CDR3 runs 16 residues. The germline V gene has CDR1 MNHEY and CDR2 SMNVEV (reference sequence). The CDR3 DNA is TGTGCCAGCAGTATACAGGGGGCGCGTACTAACTATGGCTACACCTTC. Translating it yields CASSIQGARTNYGYTF.